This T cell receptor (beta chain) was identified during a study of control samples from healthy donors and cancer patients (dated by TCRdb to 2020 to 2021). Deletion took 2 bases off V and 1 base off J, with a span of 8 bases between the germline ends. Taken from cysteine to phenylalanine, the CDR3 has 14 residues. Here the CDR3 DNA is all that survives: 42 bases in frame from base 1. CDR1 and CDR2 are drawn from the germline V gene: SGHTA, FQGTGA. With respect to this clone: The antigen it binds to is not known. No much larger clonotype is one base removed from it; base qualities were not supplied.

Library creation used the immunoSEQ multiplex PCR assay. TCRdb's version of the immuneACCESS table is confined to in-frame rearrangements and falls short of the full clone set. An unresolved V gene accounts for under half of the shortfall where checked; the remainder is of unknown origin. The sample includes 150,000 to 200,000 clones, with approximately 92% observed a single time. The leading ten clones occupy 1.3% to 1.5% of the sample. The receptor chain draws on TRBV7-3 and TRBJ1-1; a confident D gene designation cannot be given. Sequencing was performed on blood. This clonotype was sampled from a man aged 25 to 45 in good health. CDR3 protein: CASSLSAGNTEAFF. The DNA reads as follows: TGTGCCAGCAGCTTATCAGCAGGGAACACTGAAGCTTTCTTT.